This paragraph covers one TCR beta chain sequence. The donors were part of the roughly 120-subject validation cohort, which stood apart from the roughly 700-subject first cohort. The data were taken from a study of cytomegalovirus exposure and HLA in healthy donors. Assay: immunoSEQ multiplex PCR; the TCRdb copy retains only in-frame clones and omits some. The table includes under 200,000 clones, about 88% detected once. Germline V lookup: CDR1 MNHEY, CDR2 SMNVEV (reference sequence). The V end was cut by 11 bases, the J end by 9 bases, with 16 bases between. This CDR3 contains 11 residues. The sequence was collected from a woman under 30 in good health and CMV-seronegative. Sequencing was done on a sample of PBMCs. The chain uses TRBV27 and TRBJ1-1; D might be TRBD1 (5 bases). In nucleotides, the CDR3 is TGTGCCGTCGTGATAGGGGTTCAAGCTTTCTTT. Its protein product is CAVVIGVQAFF.